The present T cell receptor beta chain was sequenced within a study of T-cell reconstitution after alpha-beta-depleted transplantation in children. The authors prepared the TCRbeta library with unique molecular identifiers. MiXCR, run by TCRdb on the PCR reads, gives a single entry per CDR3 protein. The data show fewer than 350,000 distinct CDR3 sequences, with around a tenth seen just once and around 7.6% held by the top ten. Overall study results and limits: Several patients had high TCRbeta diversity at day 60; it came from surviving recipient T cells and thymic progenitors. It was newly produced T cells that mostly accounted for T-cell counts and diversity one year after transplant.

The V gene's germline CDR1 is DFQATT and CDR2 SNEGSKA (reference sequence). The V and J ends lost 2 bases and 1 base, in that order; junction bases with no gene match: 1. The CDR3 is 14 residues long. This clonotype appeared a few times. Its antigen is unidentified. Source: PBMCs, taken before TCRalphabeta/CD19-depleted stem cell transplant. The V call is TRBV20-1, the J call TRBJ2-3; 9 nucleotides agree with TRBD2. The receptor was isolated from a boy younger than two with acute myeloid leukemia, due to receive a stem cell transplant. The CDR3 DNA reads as TGCAGTGCTAGAATAGCGGGGGGCACAGATACGCAGTATTTT. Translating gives CSARIAGGTDTQYF.